Included here is one T cell receptor beta chain sequence, with context. The data were obtained in a study of blood T cell repertoires in COVID-19. Study as a whole: Collection of acute and convalescent COVID-19 samples took place in the United States, Italy and Spain. PBMCs, B-cell-depleted T cells, or T cells were the source of the cDNA or gDNA that made up the material.

The CDR3 loop spans 18 amino acids. The V and J ends lost 4 bases and 6 bases, in that order; junction bases with no gene match: 16. Germline assignment: CDR1 LNHDA and CDR2 SQIVND (reference sequence). Per the original data handling: Reference gene primer amplification gave nucleated cell count estimates. This table comes from immunoSEQ multiplex PCR, and its TCRdb copy is limited to in-frame clones, with some not included. The V and J calls and clone size come from that table; D and trimming were worked out from the DNA. The sample yields a few hundred thousand clones, roughly 84% seen once. The genes are TRBV19 and TRBJ2-1, with 9 bases fitting TRBD2. Sequencing was carried out using peripheral blood. This TCR derives from a woman younger than 35 with acute or convalescent COVID-19. The CDR3 coding sequence is TGTGCCAGTAGTAACACAAAGACTAGCGGTAAGTGGGCCAATGAGCAGTTCTTC. Its translation is CASSNTKTSGKWANEQFF.